This T cell receptor beta chain was obtained from a study of beta chain features in type 1 diabetes. About the study: The patients were much like the healthy donors in age, gender and cell yields.

It was via CD45RO/CCR7/CD25/CD127/CD95/CD27 that CD4+ naive, central memory, regulatory and stem cell-like memory cells were sorted. Investigators reverse transcribed all isolated RNA, so they sequenced expressed TCRB transcripts. This table comes from immunoSEQ multiplex PCR, and its TCRdb copy is limited to in-frame clones, with some not included. The sample consists of a few hundred thousand clones, roughly 11% of them appearing once. Study-wide results and limits: Insertions were fewer and deletions more numerous at VDJ junctions in type 1 diabetes patients.

This clone appeared a few times. The antigen is unknown. The sequence derives from a woman in her 30s in good health. What was sequenced was naive CD4+ T cells from blood.

The CDR3 loop is CASSREDGTGELFF. CDR3 sequence (DNA): TGCGCCAGCAGCCGTGAGGATGGGACCGGGGAGCTGTTTTTT. The chain uses TRBV5-1 and TRBJ2-2, with no clear D. The CDR3 extends over 14 amino acids. Germline lookup yields CDR1 SGHRS and CDR2 YFSETQ. Trimming removed 4 bases at V and 5 bases at J, with 12 bases between.